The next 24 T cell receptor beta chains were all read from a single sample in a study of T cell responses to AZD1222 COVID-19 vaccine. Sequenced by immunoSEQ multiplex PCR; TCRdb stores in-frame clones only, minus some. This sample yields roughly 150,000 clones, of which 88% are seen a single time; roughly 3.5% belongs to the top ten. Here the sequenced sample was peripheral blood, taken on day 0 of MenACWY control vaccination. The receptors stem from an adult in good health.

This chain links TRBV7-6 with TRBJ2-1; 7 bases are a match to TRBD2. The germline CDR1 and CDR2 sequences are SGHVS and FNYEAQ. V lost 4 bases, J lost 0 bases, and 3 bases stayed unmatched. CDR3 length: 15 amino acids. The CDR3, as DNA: TGTGCCAGCAGCTCGCTAGCGGCCTCCTACAATGAGCAGTTCTTC. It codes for CASSSLAASYNEQFF.

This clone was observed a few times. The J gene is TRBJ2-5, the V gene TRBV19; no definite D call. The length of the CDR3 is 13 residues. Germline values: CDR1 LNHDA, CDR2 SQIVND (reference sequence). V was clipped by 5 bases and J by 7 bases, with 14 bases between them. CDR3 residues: CASSAVETGTQYF. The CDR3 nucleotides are TGTGCCAGTAGTGCTGTGGAGACGGGGACCCAGTACTTC.

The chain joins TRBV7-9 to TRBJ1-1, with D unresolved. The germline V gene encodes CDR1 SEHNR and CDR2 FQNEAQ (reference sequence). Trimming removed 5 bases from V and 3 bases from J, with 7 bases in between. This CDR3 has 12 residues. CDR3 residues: CASSRTDTEAFF. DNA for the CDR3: TGTGCCAGCAGCCGAACTGACACTGAAGCTTTCTTT.

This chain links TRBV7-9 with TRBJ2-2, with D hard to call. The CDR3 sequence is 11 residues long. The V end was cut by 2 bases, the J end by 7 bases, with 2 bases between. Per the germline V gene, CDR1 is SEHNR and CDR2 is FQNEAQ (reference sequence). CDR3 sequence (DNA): TGTGCCAGCAGCTTAAACGGGGAGCTGTTTTTT. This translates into CASSLNGELFF.

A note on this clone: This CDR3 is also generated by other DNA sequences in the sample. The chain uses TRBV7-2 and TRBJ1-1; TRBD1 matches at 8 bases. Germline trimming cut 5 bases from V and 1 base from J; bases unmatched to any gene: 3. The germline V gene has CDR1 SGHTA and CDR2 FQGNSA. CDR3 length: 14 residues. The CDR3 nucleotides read TGTGCCAGCAGCCTCACAGGGGGGAACACTGAAGCTTTCTTT. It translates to CASSLTGGNTEAFF. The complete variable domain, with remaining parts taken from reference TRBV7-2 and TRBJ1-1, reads GAGVSQSPSNKVTEKGKDVELRCDPISGHTALYWYRQSLGQGLEFLIYFQGNSAPDKSGLPSDRFSAERTGGSVSTLTIQRTQQEDSAVYLCASSLTGGNTEAFFGQGTRLTVV.

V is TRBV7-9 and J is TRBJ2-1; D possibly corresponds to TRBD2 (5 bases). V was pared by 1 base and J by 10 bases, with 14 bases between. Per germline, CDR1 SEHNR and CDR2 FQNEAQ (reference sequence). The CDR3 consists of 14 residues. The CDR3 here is CASSLDTPSGEQFF. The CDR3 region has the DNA TGTGCCAGCAGCTTAGACACACCATCGGGAGAGCAGTTCTTC. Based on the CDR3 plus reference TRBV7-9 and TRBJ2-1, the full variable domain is DTGVSQNPRHKITKRGQNVTFRCDPISEHNRLYWYRQTLGQGPEFLTYFQNEAQLEKSRLLSDRFSAERPKGSFSTLEIQRTEQGDSAMYLCASSLDTPSGEQFFGPGTRLTVL.

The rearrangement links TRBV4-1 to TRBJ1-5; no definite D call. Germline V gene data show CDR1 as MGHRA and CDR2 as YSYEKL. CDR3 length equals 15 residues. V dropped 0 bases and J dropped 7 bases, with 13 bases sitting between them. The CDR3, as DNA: TGCGCCAGCAGCCAAGAGGAGACCATAGGCCAGCCCCAGCATTTT. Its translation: CASSQEETIGQPQHF.

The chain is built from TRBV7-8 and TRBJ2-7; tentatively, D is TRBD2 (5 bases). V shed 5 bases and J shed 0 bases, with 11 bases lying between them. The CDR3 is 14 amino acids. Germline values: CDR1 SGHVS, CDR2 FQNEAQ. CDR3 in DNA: TGTGCCAGCAGCCCCGGGGATTTCTCCTACGAGCAGTACTTC. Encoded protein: CASSPGDFSYEQYF.

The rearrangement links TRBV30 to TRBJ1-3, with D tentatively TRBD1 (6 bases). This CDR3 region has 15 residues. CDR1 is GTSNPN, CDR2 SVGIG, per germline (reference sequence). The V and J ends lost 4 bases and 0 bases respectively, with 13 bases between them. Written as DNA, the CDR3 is TGTGCCTGGAAACGACAGGTCTTCTCTGGAAACACCATATATTTT. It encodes CAWKRQVFSGNTIYF. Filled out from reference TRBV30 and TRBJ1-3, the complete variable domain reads SQTIHQWPATLVQPVGSPLSLECTVEGTSNPNLYWYRQAAGRGLQLLFYSVGIGQISSEVPQNLSASRPQDRQFILSSKKLLLSDSGFYLCAWKRQVFSGNTIYFGEGSWLTVV.

The CDR3 nucleotides are TGCAGCGTTGGCCAGGGCCCCAATCAGCCCCAGCATTTT. This gives the protein CSVGQGPNQPQHF. J is TRBJ1-5 and V is TRBV29-1, with D perhaps matching TRBD1 (5 bases). In germline, CDR1 is SQVTM, CDR2 ANQGSEA. There are 13 residues in the CDR3. V gave up 4 bases and J gave up 3 bases, with 10 bases separating them.

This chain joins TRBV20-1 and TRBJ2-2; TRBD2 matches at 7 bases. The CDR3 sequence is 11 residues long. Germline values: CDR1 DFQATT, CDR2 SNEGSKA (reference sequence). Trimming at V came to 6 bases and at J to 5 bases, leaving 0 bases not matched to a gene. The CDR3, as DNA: TGCAGTGCCGGGGGGACCGGGGAGCTGTTTTTT. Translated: CSAGGTGELFF.

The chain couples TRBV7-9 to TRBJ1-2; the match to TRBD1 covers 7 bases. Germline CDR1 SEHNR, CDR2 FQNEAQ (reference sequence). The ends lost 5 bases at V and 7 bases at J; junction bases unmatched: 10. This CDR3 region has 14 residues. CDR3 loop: CASSPFRGQVGYTF. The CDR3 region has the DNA TGTGCCAGCAGCCCCTTTCGTGGACAGGTTGGCTACACCTTC.

The DNA for the CDR3 is TGCGCCAGCAGCACAGGGGGCTCTGGAAACACCATATATTTT. Its translation: CASSTGGSGNTIYF. V usage is TRBV5-1 and J usage is TRBJ1-3; TRBD1 matches at 8 bases. J was trimmed by 0 bases and V by 4 bases; bases with no gene match: 0. CDR1 and CDR2 (germline): SGHRS, YFSETQ. This CDR3 spans 14 amino acids.

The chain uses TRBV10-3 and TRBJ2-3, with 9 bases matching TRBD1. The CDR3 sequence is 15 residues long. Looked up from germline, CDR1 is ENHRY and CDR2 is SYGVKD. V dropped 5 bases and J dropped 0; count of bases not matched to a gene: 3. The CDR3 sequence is CAISKQGASTDTQYF. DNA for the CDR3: TGTGCCATCAGTAAACAGGGGGCTAGCACAGATACGCAGTATTTT.

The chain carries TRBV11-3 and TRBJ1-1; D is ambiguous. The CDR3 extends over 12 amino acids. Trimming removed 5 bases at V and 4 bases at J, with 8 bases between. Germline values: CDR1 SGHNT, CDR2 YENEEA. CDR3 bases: TGTGCCAGCAGCGTAATACGCACTGAAGCTTTCTTT. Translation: CASSVIRTEAFF.

In DNA, the CDR3 is TGTGCCAGCAGCTATTCACGGGACAGTCCGTATAATTCACCCCTCCACTTT. As protein: CASSYSRDSPYNSPLHF. The chain is built from TRBV13 and TRBJ1-6, with 7 nucleotides matching TRBD1. J gave up 4 bases and V 4 bases, and 10 bases lay outside the gene matches. The CDR3 has 17 residues. Germline V gene lookup returns CDR1 PRHDT and CDR2 FYEKMQ (reference sequence).

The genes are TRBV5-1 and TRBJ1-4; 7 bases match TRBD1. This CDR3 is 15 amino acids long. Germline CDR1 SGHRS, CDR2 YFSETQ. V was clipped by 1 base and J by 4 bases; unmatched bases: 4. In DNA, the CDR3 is TGCGCCAGCAGCTTGCGACAGGGCGGTAATGAAAAACTGTTTTTT. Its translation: CASSLRQGGNEKLFF.

CDR3 protein: CASSWDLPNEKLFF. In DNA form, the CDR3 reads TGTGCCAGCAGCTGGGACTTGCCTAATGAAAAACTGTTTTTT. The chain joins TRBV7-8 to TRBJ1-4; a possible D gene is TRBD1 (5 bases). This CDR3 has 14 residues. V gave up 4 bases and J gave up 3 bases, with 9 bases separating them. From germline, CDR1 is SGHVS and CDR2 FQNEAQ. The entire variable domain, with the rest obtained from reference TRBV7-8 and TRBJ1-4, is as follows: GAGVSQSPRYKVAKRGQDVALRCDPISGHVSLFWYQQALGQGPEFLTYFQNEAQLDKSGLPSDRFFAERPEGSVSTLKIQRTQQEDSAVYLCASSWDLPNEKLFFGSGTQLSVL.

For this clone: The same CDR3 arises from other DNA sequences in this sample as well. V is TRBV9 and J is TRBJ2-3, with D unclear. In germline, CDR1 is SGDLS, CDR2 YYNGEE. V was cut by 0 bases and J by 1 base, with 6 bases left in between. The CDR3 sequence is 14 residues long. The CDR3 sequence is CASSVAPGTDTQYF. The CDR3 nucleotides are TGTGCCAGCAGCGTAGCCCCAGGCACAGATACGCAGTATTTT.

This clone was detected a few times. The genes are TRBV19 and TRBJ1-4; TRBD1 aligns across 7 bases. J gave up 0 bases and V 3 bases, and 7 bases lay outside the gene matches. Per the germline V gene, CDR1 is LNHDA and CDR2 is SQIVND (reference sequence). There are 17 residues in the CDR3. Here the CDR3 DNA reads TGTGCCAGTAGTATTATTACGGGACAGTCAACTAATGAAAAACTGTTTTTT. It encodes CASSIITGQSTNEKLFF.

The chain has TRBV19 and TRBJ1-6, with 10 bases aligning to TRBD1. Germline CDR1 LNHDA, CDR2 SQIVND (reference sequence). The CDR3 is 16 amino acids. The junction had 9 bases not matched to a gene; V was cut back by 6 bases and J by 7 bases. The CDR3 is CASSAGRDRGNSPLHF. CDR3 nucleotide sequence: TGTGCCAGTAGCGCGGGCCGGGACAGGGGCAATTCACCCCTCCACTTT.

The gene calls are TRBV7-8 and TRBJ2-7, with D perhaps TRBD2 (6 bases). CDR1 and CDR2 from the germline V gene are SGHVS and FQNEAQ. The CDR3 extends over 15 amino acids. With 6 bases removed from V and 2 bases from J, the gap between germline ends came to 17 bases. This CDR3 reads CASSLGDSTTYEQYF. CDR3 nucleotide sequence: TGTGCCAGCAGTCTAGGGGACTCGACCACCTACGAGCAGTACTTC.

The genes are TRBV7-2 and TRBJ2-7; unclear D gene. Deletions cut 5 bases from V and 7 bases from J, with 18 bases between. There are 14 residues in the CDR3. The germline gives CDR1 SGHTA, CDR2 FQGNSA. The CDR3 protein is CASSPYRRPREQYF. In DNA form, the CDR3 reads TGTGCCAGCAGCCCCTACCGCCGCCCTAGAGAGCAGTACTTC.

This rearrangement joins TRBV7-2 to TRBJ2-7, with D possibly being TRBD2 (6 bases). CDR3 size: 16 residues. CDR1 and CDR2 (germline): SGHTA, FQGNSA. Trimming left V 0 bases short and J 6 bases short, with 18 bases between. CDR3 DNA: TGTGCCAGCAGCTTAGCGGGACGGGGGATACCCCGCGAGCAGTACTTC. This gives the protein CASSLAGRGIPREQYF.